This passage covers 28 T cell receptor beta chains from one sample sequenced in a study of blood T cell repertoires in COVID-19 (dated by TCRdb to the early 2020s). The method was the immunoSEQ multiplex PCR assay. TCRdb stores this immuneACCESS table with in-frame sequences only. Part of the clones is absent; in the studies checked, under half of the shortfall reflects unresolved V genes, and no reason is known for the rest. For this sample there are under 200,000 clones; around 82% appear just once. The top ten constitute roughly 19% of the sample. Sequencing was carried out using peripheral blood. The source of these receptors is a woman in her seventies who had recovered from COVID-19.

This CDR3 reads CSVRSYNEQFF. The CDR3 nucleotides read TGCAGTGTTCGCTCCTACAATGAGCAGTTCTTC. V is TRBV20-1 and J is TRBJ2-1; D gene uncertain. The CDR3 runs to 11 residues. Germline V gives CDR1 DFQATT, CDR2 SNEGSKA (reference sequence). The V gene lost 7 bases and the J gene lost 0 bases, with 4 bases spanning the gap.

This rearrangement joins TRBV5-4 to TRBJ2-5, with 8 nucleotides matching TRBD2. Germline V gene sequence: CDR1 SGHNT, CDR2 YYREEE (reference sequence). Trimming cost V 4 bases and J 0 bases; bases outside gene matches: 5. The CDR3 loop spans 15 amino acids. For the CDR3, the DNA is TGTGCCAGCAGCCTTGGCGGGGGGTACCAAGAGACCCAGTACTTC. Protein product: CASSLGGGYQETQYF.

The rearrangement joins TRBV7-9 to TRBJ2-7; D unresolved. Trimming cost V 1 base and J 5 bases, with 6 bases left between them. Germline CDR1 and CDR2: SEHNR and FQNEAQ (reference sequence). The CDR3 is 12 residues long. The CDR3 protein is CASSLVQNEQYF. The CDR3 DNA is TGTGCCAGCAGCTTAGTCCAGAACGAGCAGTACTTC.

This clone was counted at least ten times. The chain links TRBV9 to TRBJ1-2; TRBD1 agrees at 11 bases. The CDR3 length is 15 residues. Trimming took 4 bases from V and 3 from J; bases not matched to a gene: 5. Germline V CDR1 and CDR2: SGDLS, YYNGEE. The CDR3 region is CASSPGTGGDYGYTF. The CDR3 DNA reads TGTGCCAGCAGCCCCGGGACAGGGGGTGACTATGGCTACACCTTC.

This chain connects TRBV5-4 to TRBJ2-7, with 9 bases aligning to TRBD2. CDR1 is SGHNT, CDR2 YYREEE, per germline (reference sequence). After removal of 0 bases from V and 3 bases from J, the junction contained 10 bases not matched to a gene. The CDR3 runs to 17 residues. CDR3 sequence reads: CASSLGDGGRAFYEQYF. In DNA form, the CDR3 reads TGTGCCAGCAGCTTGGGGGATGGCGGGAGGGCCTTCTACGAGCAGTACTTC.

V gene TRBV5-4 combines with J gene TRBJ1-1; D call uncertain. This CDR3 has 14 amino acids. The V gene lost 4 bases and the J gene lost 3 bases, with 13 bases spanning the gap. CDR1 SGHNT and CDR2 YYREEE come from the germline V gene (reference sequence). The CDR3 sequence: CASSPISEYTEAFF. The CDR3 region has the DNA TGTGCCAGCAGCCCCATAAGCGAGTACACTGAAGCTTTCTTT.

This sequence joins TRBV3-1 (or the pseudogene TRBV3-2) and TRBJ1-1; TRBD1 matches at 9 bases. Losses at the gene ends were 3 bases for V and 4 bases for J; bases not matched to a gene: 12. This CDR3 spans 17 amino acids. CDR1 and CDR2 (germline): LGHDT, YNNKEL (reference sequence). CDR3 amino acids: CASSQPGQGVRGTEAFF. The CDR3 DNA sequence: TGTGCCAGCAGCCAGCCGGGACAGGGCGTGAGGGGCACTGAAGCTTTCTTT.

CDR3 residues: CASSWGGRAEQYF. As DNA, the CDR3 is TGTGCCAGCAGCTGGGGGGGACGGGCAGAGCAGTACTTC. The V gene is TRBV5-4, the J gene TRBJ2-7, with 7 positions matching TRBD2. The CDR3 is 13 residues long. V trimming: 3 bases; J trimming: 7 bases; junction bases outside the gene matches: 7. CDR1 and CDR2 from the germline V gene are SGHNT and YYREEE (reference sequence). Based on the CDR3 plus reference TRBV5-4 and TRBJ2-7, the full variable domain is ETGVTQSPTHLIKTRGQQVTLRCSSQSGHNTVSWYQQALGQGPQFIFQYYREEENGRGNFPPRFSGLQFPNYSSELNVNALELDDSALYLCASSWGGRAEQYFGPGTRLTVT.

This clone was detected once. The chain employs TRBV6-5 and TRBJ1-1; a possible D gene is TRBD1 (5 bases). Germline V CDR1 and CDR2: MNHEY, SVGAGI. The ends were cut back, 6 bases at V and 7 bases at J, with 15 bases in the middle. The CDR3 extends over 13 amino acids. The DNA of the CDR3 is TGTGCCAGCAGCCCAAATGGGGCAGATGAAGCTTTCTTT. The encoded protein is CASSPNGADEAFF.

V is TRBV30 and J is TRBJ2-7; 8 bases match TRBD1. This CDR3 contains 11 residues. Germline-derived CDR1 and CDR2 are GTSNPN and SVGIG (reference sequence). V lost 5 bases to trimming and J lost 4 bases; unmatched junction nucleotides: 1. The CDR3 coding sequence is TGTGCCTGGGGACAGGGTTACGAGCAGTACTTC. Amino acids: CAWGQGYEQYF.

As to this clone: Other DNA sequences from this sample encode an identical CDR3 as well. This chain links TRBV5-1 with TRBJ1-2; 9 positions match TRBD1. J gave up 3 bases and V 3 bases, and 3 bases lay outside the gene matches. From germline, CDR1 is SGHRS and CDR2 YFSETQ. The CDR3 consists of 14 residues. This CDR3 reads CASSWGDRDYGYTF. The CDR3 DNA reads TGCGCCAGCAGCTGGGGGGACAGGGACTATGGCTACACCTTC.

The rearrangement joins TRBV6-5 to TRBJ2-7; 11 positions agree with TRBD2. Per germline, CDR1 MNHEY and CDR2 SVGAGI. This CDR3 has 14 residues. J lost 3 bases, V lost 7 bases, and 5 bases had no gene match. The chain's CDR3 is CASITGTSGYEQYF. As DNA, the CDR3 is TGTGCCAGCATCACCGGGACTAGCGGCTACGAGCAGTACTTC.

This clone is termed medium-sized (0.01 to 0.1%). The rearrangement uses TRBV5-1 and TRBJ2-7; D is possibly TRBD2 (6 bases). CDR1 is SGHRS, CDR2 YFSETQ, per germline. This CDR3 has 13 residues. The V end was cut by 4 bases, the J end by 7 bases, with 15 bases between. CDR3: CASSAGPPREQYF. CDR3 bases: TGCGCCAGCAGCGCGGGACCGCCGAGGGAGCAGTACTTC.

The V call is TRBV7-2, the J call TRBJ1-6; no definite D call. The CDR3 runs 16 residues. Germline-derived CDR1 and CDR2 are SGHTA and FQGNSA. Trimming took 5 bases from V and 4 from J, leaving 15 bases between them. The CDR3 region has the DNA TGTGCCAGCAGCCCCCTCCCCCCGCGGTATAATTCACCCCTCCACTTT. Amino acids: CASSPLPPRYNSPLHF.

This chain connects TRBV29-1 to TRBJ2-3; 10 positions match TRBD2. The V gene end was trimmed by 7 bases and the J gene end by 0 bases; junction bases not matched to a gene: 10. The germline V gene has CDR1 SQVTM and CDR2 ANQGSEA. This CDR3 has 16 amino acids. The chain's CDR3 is CSAGGAGGLSTDTQYF. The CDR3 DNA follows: TGCAGCGCCGGAGGAGCGGGGGGGCTAAGCACAGATACGCAGTATTTT.

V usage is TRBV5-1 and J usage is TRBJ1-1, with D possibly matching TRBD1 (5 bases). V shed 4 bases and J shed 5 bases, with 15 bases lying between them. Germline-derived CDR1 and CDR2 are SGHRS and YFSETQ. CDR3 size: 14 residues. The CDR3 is CASSQDPGGTEAFF. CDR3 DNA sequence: TGCGCCAGCAGCCAGGACCCCGGGGGGACTGAAGCTTTCTTT. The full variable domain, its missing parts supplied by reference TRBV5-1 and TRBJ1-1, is KAGVTQTPRYLIKTRGQQVTLSCSPISGHRSVSWYQQTPGQGLQFLFEYFSETQRNKGNFPGRFSGRQFSNSRSEMNVSTLELGDSALYLCASSQDPGGTEAFFGQGTRLTVV.

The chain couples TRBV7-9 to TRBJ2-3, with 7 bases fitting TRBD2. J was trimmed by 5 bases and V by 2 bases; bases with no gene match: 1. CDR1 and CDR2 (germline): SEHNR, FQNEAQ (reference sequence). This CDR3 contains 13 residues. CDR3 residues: CASSLWGGDTQYF. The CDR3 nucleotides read TGTGCCAGCAGCTTATGGGGGGGAGATACGCAGTATTTT.

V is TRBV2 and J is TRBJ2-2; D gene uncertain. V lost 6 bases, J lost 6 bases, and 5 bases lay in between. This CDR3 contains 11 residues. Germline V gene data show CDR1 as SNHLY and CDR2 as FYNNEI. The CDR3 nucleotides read TGTGCCAGCAGGGCGGCCGGGGAGCTGTTTTTT. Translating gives CASRAAGELFF.

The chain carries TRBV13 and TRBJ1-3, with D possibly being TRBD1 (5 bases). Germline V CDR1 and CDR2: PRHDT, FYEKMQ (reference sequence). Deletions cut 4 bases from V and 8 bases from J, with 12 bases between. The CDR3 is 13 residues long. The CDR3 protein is CASSSGGWDTIYF. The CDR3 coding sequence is TGTGCCAGCAGCTCGGGGGGTTGGGACACCATATATTTT.

CDR3 residues: CASSIAGGGSGANVLTF. CDR3 DNA sequence: TGTGCCAGCAGTATCGCGGGAGGTGGCTCTGGGGCCAACGTCCTGACTTTC. The J gene is TRBJ2-6, the V gene TRBV28, with 8 bases matching TRBD2. Per germline, CDR1 MDHEN and CDR2 SYDVKM. CDR3 size: 17 residues. With 5 bases clipped from V and 0 bases from J, the junction kept 6 bases outside the gene matches.

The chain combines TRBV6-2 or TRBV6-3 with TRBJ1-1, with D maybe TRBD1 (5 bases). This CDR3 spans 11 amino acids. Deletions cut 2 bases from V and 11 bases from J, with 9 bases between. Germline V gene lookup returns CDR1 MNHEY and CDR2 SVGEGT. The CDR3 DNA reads TGTGCCAGCAGTTACGGGGCGGTCGCTTTCTTT. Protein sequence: CASSYGAVAFF.

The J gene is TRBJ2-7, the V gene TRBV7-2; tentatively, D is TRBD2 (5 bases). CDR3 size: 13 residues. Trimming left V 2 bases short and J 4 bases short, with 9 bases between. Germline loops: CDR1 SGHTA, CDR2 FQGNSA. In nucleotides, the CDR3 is TGTGCCAGCAGCTTAAGTACGGGGTACGAGCAGTACTTC. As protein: CASSLSTGYEQYF.

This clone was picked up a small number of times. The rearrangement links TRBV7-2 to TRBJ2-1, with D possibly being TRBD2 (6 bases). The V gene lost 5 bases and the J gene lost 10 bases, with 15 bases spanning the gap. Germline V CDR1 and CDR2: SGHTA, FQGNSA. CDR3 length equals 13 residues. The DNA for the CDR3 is TGTGCCAGCAGCCCCCAAAGGCGGGACGAGCAGTTCTTC. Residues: CASSPQRRDEQFF.

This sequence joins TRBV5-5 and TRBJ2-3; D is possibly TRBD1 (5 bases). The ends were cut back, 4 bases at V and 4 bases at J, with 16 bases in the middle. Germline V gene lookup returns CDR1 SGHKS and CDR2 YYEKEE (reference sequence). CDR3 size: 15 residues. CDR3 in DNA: TGTGCCAGCAGCAGCACAGGCCCTAGGCCAGATACGCAGTATTTT. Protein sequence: CASSSTGPRPDTQYF.

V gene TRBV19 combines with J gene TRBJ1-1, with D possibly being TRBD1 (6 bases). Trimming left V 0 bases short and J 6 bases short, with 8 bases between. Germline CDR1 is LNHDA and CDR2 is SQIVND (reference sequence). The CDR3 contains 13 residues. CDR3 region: CASSIEGGAEAFF. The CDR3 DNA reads TGTGCCAGTAGTATAGAAGGGGGGGCTGAAGCTTTCTTT.

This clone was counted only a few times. The CDR3 protein is CASAFGGNQPQHF. CDR3 bases: TGTGCTAGTGCCTTCGGTGGCAATCAGCCCCAGCATTTT. The chain employs TRBV12-5 and TRBJ1-5; D ambiguous. The CDR3 runs to 13 residues. Trimming removed 7 bases at V and 2 bases at J, with 9 bases between. The germline V gene encodes CDR1 LGHNT and CDR2 FRNRAP.

The CDR3 region is CASSSRTGLDTQYF. CDR3 DNA sequence: TGTGCCAGCAGCTCACGGACAGGGCTGGATACGCAGTATTTT. The chain links TRBV11-1 to TRBJ2-3; 8 nucleotides line up with TRBD1. Germline V gene lookup returns CDR1 SGHAT and CDR2 FQDESV (reference sequence). The ends lost 4 bases at V and 6 bases at J; junction bases unmatched: 6. This CDR3 comprises 14 residues.

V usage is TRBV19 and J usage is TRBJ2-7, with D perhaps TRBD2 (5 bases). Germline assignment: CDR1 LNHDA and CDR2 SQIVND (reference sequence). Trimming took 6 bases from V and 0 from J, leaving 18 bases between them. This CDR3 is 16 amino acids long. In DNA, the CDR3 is TGTGCCAGTAGGCAAGCTGGGAGTTCTCCCTCCTACGAGCAGTACTTC. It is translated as CASRQAGSSPSYEQYF.